The present T cell receptor beta chain was sequenced within a study of blood T cell repertoires in COVID-19. About the research overall: Specimens from acute and convalescent COVID-19 originated in the United States, Italy and Spain. The analysed material was cDNA or gDNA that came from T cells, B-cell-depleted T cells, or PBMCs.

In the original workflow: Reference gene primers were amplified, and this amplification served to estimate nucleated cell counts. TCRdb's copy holds only in-frame clones and misses some; the assay was immunoSEQ multiplex PCR. Clone size and V and J calls were adopted from that table, with D and trimming inferred from the DNA. This sample has a few hundred thousand clones, with around 90% found just once. Material: peripheral blood. The TCR was taken from a man between 18 and 35 years old with active or convalescent COVID-19.

CDR3 nucleotides: TGTGCCAGCAGCCCAGATGGGCTGTACACCGGGGAGCTGTTTTTT. Amino acid sequence: CASSPDGLYTGELFF. The chain couples TRBV3-1 (or the pseudogene TRBV3-2) to TRBJ2-2; no clear D. CDR3 length: 15 residues. The V gene's germline CDR1 is LGHDT and CDR2 YNNKEL (reference sequence). V was clipped by 4 bases and J by 3 bases, with 12 bases between them.